This T cell receptor beta chain was captured in a study of control samples from healthy donors and cancer patients. CDR3 length: 14 residues. Germline V gene sequence: CDR1 SNHLY, CDR2 FYNNEI. V shed 6 bases and J shed 5 bases, with 14 bases lying between them. Using immunoSEQ multiplex PCR, the repertoire was profiled, and TCRdb retains in-frame clones only, with some absent. Of 75,000 to 95,000 clones in the sample, about nine tenths were seen once. The TCR was taken from a woman younger than 30 in good health. The rearrangement joins TRBV2 to TRBJ2-4; maybe TRBD1 (6 bases). Sample: blood. Written as DNA, the CDR3 is TGTGCCAGCAGGCTTGGACAGAACCAAAACATTCAGTACTTC. Its protein is CASRLGQNQNIQYF. Using reference TRBV2 and TRBJ2-4 for the parts outside the CDR3, the full variable domain is EPEVTQTPSHQVTQMGQEVILRCVPISNHLYFYWYRQILGQKVEFLVSFYNNEISEKSEIFDDQFSVERPDGSNFTLKIRSTKLEDSAMYFCASRLGQNQNIQYFGAGTRLSVL.